This TCR beta chain was documented in a study of metastatic and nonmetastatic thyroid tumors. Study context: Across blood and tumor or nodule tissue, repertoires from malignant and benign thyroid patients were compared with one another.

Comments on this clone: Antigen unknown.

V was trimmed by 3 bases and J by 4 bases, leaving 12 bases between them. Germline loops: CDR1 SNHLY, CDR2 FYNNEI. The CDR3 extends over 14 amino acids. In the study's own analysis: In papillary thyroid cancer, a distant-metastasis classifier was built using CDR3 differences across clinicopathological groups. TCRdb re-called the PCR reads with MiXCR. The authors' filters were not applied to this entry. The sample yields 15,000 to 20,000 clones, 25% to 35% seen once. Nobody among the patients had been given any treatment before thyroid surgery. Regarding the study as a whole: Reportedly, malignant thyroid tumors had significantly higher TCR beta diversity than benign nodules, in blood and tumor.

The sequencing input was tumor tissue. This chain links TRBV2 with TRBJ1-1, with D perhaps TRBD1 (6 bases). The source is a female donor with papillary thyroid cancer or a benign thyroid nodule (not recorded which). Some clones in this sample may be carry-over from other donors' samples. CDR3 DNA sequence: TGTGCCAGCAGTGATGTCGGGGGCGGCACTGAAGCTTTCTTT. Amino acid sequence: CASSDVGGGTEAFF. Using reference TRBV2 and TRBJ1-1 for the parts outside the CDR3, the full variable domain is EPEVTQTPSHQVTQMGQEVILRCVPISNHLYFYWYRQILGQKVEFLVSFYNNEISEKSEIFDDQFSVERPDGSNFTLKIRSTKLEDSAMYFCASSDVGGGTEAFFGQGTRLTVV.